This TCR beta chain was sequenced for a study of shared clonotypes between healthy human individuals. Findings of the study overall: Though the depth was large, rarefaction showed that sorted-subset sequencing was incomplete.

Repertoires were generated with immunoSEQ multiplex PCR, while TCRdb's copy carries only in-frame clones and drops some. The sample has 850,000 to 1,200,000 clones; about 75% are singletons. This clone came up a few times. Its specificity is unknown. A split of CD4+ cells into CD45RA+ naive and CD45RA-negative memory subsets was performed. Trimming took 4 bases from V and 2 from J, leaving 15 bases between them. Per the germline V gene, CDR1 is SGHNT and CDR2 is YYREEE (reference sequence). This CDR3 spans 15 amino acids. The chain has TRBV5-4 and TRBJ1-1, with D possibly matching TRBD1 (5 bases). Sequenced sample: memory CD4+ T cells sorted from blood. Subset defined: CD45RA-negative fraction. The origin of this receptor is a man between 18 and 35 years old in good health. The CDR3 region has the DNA TGTGCCAGCAGCCCTTCCAACAGGCGAAACACTGAAGCTTTCTTT. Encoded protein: CASSPSNRRNTEAFF.